These 25 T cell receptor beta chains came from one sample sequenced in a study of CD8+ T cells in alopecia areata. Sequencing templates came from extracted RNA that was reverse transcribed into cDNA. Method: immunoSEQ multiplex PCR; TCRdb's copy keeps in-frame clones and lacks some. The data hold some 130,000 clones, with 45% to 50% observed a single time. The sequences come from CD8+ T cells sorted from blood, collected at week 0. The receptors here all came from a human donor with alopecia areata.

The J gene is TRBJ2-7, the V gene TRBV11-1; 7 positions agree with TRBD1. This CDR3 region has 12 residues. Trimming removed 6 bases from V and 5 bases from J; junction bases left unmatched: 4. Germline V gene data show CDR1 as SGHAT and CDR2 as FQDESV (reference sequence). CDR3 residues: CASSRTGDEQYF. In DNA, the CDR3 is TGTGCCAGCAGTCGTACAGGGGACGAGCAGTACTTC.

J is TRBJ2-2 and V is TRBV7-8; TRBD2 aligns across 8 bases. There are 17 residues in the CDR3. CDR1 and CDR2 (germline): SGHVS, FQNEAQ. Germline trimming cut 5 bases from V and 0 bases from J; bases unmatched to any gene: 8. The CDR3: CASSRSGVNANTGELFF. The CDR3 DNA reads TGTGCCAGCAGCCGTAGCGGGGTCAACGCGAACACCGGGGAGCTGTTTTTT.

The chain recombines TRBV5-6 with TRBJ1-5, with unresolved D. Trimming cost V 4 bases and J 0 bases, with 11 bases left between them. CDR1 is SGHDT, CDR2 YYEEEE, per germline. This CDR3 contains 15 residues. This chain's CDR3 is CASSPGPYSNQPQHF. CDR3 coding DNA: TGTGCCAGCAGCCCCGGACCTTATAGCAATCAGCCCCAGCATTTT. Using reference TRBV5-6 and TRBJ1-5 for the parts outside the CDR3, the full variable domain is DAGVTQSPTHLIKTRGQQVTLRCSPKSGHDTVSWYQQALGQGPQFIFQYYEEEERQRGNFPDRFSGHQFPNYSSELNVNALLLGDSALYLCASSPGPYSNQPQHFGDGTRLSIL.

This chain joins TRBV4-1 and TRBJ1-2, with a weak D call TRBD1 (6 bases). The length of the CDR3 is 18 residues. The V end lost 0 bases, the J end lost 0 bases, and 17 bases lay between the germline ends. The germline V gene encodes CDR1 MGHRA and CDR2 YSYEKL. The CDR3 reads CASSQDFWEGGPNYGYTF. Written as DNA, the CDR3 is TGCGCCAGCAGCCAAGATTTTTGGGAGGGGGGCCCTAACTATGGCTACACCTTC.

V usage is TRBV5-6 and J usage is TRBJ2-7, with 7 bases lining up with TRBD1. CDR3 length: 15 residues. Germline CDR1 reads SGHDT; CDR2 reads YYEEEE. With 0 bases clipped from V and 4 bases from J, the junction kept 7 bases outside the gene matches. The CDR3 nucleotides are TGTGCCAGCAGCTTGGTTCGGGCAGGGGGATACGAGCAGTACTTC. Its protein product is CASSLVRAGGYEQYF.

This chain uses TRBV13 with TRBJ2-3, with D unclear. V was trimmed by 5 bases and J by 2 bases, leaving 5 bases between them. The CDR3 covers 12 residues. Per the germline V gene, CDR1 is PRHDT and CDR2 is FYEKMQ (reference sequence). CDR3 sequence: CASSDLTDTQYF. The DNA of the CDR3 is TGTGCCAGCAGCGATCTCACAGATACGCAGTATTTT.

The rearrangement joins TRBV2 to TRBJ2-7, with 7 bases lining up with TRBD1. Germline V gene lookup returns CDR1 SNHLY and CDR2 FYNNEI. CDR3 size: 14 residues. J gave up 6 bases and V 8 bases, and 13 bases lay outside the gene matches. The CDR3 region is CASLTLDRVGEQYF. CDR3 coding DNA: TGTGCCAGCCTGACGCTCGACAGGGTGGGCGAGCAGTACTTC. Using reference TRBV2 and TRBJ2-7 for the parts outside the CDR3, the full variable domain is EPEVTQTPSHQVTQMGQEVILRCVPISNHLYFYWYRQILGQKVEFLVSFYNNEISEKSEIFDDQFSVERPDGSNFTLKIRSTKLEDSAMYFCASLTLDRVGEQYFGPGTRLTVT.

The chain links TRBV30 to TRBJ2-3, with TRBD2 identical over 8 bases. Germline CDR1 is GTSNPN and CDR2 is SVGIG (reference sequence). The ends lost 2 bases at V and 4 bases at J; junction bases unmatched: 5. The CDR3 has 14 residues. Here the CDR3 reads CAWSLLRGADTQYF. CDR3 nucleotides: TGTGCCTGGAGTCTATTGCGGGGGGCAGATACGCAGTATTTT.

This clone was seen repeatedly, ten times or more. The CDR3 nucleotides read TGTGCCAGCAGACAATATAATTCACCCCTCCACTTT. Protein product: CASRQYNSPLHF. The chain carries TRBV6-5 and TRBJ1-6; D uncertain. The germline V gene encodes CDR1 MNHEY and CDR2 SVGAGI. The CDR3 consists of 12 residues. V was shortened by 6 bases and J by 4 bases, with 4 bases between the two germline ends.

The CDR3: CASSQRDRADTQYF. CDR3 bases: TGCGCCAGCAGCCAGAGGGACAGGGCAGATACGCAGTATTTT. This sequence joins TRBV4-3 and TRBJ2-3, with TRBD1 identical over 9 bases. The CDR3 is made up of 14 amino acids. Looked up from germline, CDR1 is LGHNA and CDR2 is YSLEER. V shed 3 bases, J shed 4 bases, and the junction held 2 bases outside the gene matches.

The V and J genes are TRBV7-8 and TRBJ1-1; D unclear. The V and J ends lost 4 bases and 4 bases respectively, with 10 bases between them. This CDR3 is built from 13 residues. Germline CDR1 SGHVS, CDR2 FQNEAQ. For the CDR3, the DNA is TGTGCCAGCAGCTATGCCATAGGCACTGAAGCTTTCTTT. This sequence encodes CASSYAIGTEAFF.

The chain couples TRBV7-9 to TRBJ2-1, with D possibly being TRBD1 or TRBD2 (5 bases each). This CDR3 region has 17 residues. The ends were cut back, 7 bases at V and 0 bases at J, with 19 bases in the middle. The germline V gene encodes CDR1 SEHNR and CDR2 FQNEAQ (reference sequence). The CDR3 region is CASTSGTGAISYNEQFF. Written as DNA, the CDR3 is TGTGCCAGCACCTCCGGTACCGGGGCCATCTCCTACAATGAGCAGTTCTTC. Supplemented by reference TRBV7-9 and TRBJ2-1, the full variable domain reads DTGVSQNPRHKITKRGQNVTFRCDPISEHNRLYWYRQTLGQGPEFLTYFQNEAQLEKSRLLSDRFSAERPKGSFSTLEIQRTEQGDSAMYLCASTSGTGAISYNEQFFGPGTRLTVL.

This chain connects TRBV30 to TRBJ1-5; weak D call: TRBD1 (5 bases). V dropped 2 bases and J dropped 3 bases, with 14 bases sitting between them. CDR3 length: 15 amino acids. Per the germline V gene, CDR1 is GTSNPN and CDR2 is SVGIG (reference sequence). The chain's CDR3 is CAWSIGPGINQPQHF. In nucleotides, the CDR3 is TGTGCCTGGAGTATCGGGCCAGGGATCAATCAGCCCCAGCATTTT. Full variable domain (outside the CDR3, taken from reference TRBV30 and TRBJ1-5): SQTIHQWPATLVQPVGSPLSLECTVEGTSNPNLYWYRQAAGRGLQLLFYSVGIGQISSEVPQNLSASRPQDRQFILSSKKLLLSDSGFYLCAWSIGPGINQPQHFGDGTRLSIL.

This clone was counted ten times or more. This rearrangement joins TRBV7-9 to TRBJ2-2; D not certain. The germline V and J ends were trimmed by 5 bases and 7 bases, with 8 bases remaining between them. The germline V gene has CDR1 SEHNR and CDR2 FQNEAQ (reference sequence). This CDR3 has 12 residues. CDR3 region: CASSPLLGELFF. CDR3 coding DNA: TGTGCCAGCAGCCCCCTACTCGGGGAGCTGTTTTTT.

The genes are TRBV13 and TRBJ1-5; tentatively, D is TRBD1 (5 bases). Looked up from germline, CDR1 is PRHDT and CDR2 is FYEKMQ (reference sequence). V was pared by 5 bases and J by 5 bases, with 10 bases between. The CDR3 length is 13 residues. The CDR3 DNA is TGTGCCAGCAGCCTGGGACGGGATCAGCCCCAGCATTTT. This translates into CASSLGRDQPQHF.

This chain links TRBV6-5 with TRBJ1-1; D gene unclear. Trimming cost V 0 bases and J 1 base, with 12 bases left between them. The CDR3 length is 16 residues. Germline V CDR1 and CDR2: MNHEY, SVGAGI. CDR3 coding DNA: TGTGCCAGCAGTTACTCGACGCGGGGAGGGAACACTGAAGCTTTCTTT. Protein product: CASSYSTRGGNTEAFF.

This clone has only a few counts. This rearrangement joins TRBV13 to TRBJ2-5; 7 bases are a match to TRBD1. This CDR3 has 15 amino acids. The V gene end was trimmed by 5 bases and the J gene end by 2 bases; junction bases not matched to a gene: 8. Germline values: CDR1 PRHDT, CDR2 FYEKMQ (reference sequence). Here the CDR3 DNA reads TGTGCCAGCAGCCCCCCGGACAGGCATCAAGAGACCCAGTACTTC. This translates into CASSPPDRHQETQYF.

The V and J genes are TRBV11-2 and TRBJ1-2; D gene ambiguous. The length of the CDR3 is 11 residues. V lost 8 bases to trimming and J lost 4 bases, with 8 bases between them. Germline-derived CDR1 and CDR2 are SGHAT and FQNNGV. CDR3 sequence: CASHTGYGYTF. The CDR3 DNA reads TGTGCCAGCCATACGGGCTATGGCTACACCTTC.

About this clone itself: The same CDR3 arises from other DNA sequences in this sample as well. The chain has TRBV30 and TRBJ1-1; TRBD1 aligns across 7 bases. Germline assignment: CDR1 GTSNPN and CDR2 SVGIG (reference sequence). J lost 2 bases, V lost 2 bases, and 2 bases had no gene match. This CDR3 contains 13 residues. As DNA, the CDR3 is TGTGCCTGGAGTATAGGGGGCAACACTGAAGCTTTCTTT. As protein: CAWSIGGNTEAFF. The full variable domain, in which reference TRBV30 and TRBJ1-1 provide the parts outside the CDR3, is SQTIHQWPATLVQPVGSPLSLECTVEGTSNPNLYWYRQAAGRGLQLLFYSVGIGQISSEVPQNLSASRPQDRQFILSSKKLLLSDSGFYLCAWSIGGNTEAFFGQGTRLTVV.

The chain employs TRBV7-6 and TRBJ2-7; tentative D call: TRBD2 (5 bases). CDR1 is SGHVS and CDR2 is FNYEAQ in the germline V gene. The CDR3 runs to 14 residues. The V and J ends lost 1 base and 5 bases respectively, with 12 bases between them. Written as DNA, the CDR3 is TGTGCCAGCAGCTTAGAAAGTGAGGGAGACGAGCAGTACTTC. It is translated as CASSLESEGDEQYF.

This chain joins TRBV27 and TRBJ1-5; maybe TRBD1 (6 bases). Germline-derived CDR1 and CDR2 are MNHEY and SMNVEV (reference sequence). V gave up 3 bases and J gave up 6 bases, with 12 bases separating them. This CDR3 is built from 14 residues. CDR3 in amino acids: CASSFGGPGQPQHF. The CDR3 nucleotides are TGTGCCAGCAGTTTCGGGGGGCCAGGTCAGCCCCAGCATTTT.

Regarding this clone: Different DNA sequences within this sample yield the same CDR3. V usage is TRBV5-6 and J usage is TRBJ2-5, with D uncertain. Germline V gene lookup returns CDR1 SGHDT and CDR2 YYEEEE. The CDR3 is made up of 13 amino acids. With 4 bases removed from V and 5 bases from J, the gap between germline ends came to 12 bases. This CDR3 is CASSPQVEETQYF. The CDR3 nucleotides read TGTGCCAGCAGCCCGCAGGTGGAGGAGACCCAGTACTTC. The complete variable domain, with remaining parts taken from reference TRBV5-6 and TRBJ2-5, reads DAGVTQSPTHLIKTRGQQVTLRCSPKSGHDTVSWYQQALGQGPQFIFQYYEEEERQRGNFPDRFSGHQFPNYSSELNVNALLLGDSALYLCASSPQVEETQYFGPGTRLLVL.

The chain has TRBV29-1 and TRBJ2-2; TRBD1 matches at 7 bases. The V segment lost 8 bases and the J segment 6 bases; nucleotides outside the gene matches: 12. The germline gives CDR1 SQVTM, CDR2 ANQGSEA. This CDR3 is built from 14 residues. CDR3 sequence reads: CSTNDRVWPGELFF. The DNA for the CDR3 is TGCAGCACAAACGACAGGGTTTGGCCCGGGGAGCTGTTTTTT.

The chain couples TRBV6-1 to TRBJ1-6; no clear D. The germline V and J ends were trimmed by 1 base and 10 bases, with 11 bases remaining between them. Germline lookup yields CDR1 MNHNS and CDR2 SASEGT. The CDR3 is 14 residues long. The CDR3: CASSEGGGESPLHF. The DNA of the CDR3 is TGTGCCAGCAGTGAAGGAGGTGGGGAATCACCCCTCCACTTT.

This clone has just a few counts. The chain employs TRBV29-1 and TRBJ2-2; D is perhaps TRBD1 or TRBD2 (5 bases each). The germline gives CDR1 SQVTM, CDR2 ANQGSEA. The CDR3 totals 14 residues. Trimming removed 4 bases at V and 6 bases at J, with 15 bases between. CDR3 in amino acids: CSVVGGQGPGELFF. Written as DNA, the CDR3 is TGCAGCGTTGTAGGCGGGCAGGGCCCCGGGGAGCTGTTTTTT.